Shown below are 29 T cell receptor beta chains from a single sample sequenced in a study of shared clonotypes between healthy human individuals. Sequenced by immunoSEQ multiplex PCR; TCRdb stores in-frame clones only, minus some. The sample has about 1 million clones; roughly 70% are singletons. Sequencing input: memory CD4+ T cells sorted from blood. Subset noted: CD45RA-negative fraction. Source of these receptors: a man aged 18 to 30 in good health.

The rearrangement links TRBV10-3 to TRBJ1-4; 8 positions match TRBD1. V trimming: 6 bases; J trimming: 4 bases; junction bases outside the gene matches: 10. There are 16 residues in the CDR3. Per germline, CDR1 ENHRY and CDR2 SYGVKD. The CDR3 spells CAISSGTGVNNEKLFF. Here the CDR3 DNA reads TGTGCCATCAGCTCCGGGACAGGCGTTAATAATGAAAAACTGTTTTTT.

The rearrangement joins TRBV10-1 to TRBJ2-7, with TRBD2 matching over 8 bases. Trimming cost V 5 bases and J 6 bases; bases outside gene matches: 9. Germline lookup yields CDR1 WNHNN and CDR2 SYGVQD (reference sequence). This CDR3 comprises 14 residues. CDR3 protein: CASSWGGSGSEQYF. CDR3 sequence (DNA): TGCGCCAGCAGTTGGGGCGGGAGCGGGAGCGAGCAGTACTTC.

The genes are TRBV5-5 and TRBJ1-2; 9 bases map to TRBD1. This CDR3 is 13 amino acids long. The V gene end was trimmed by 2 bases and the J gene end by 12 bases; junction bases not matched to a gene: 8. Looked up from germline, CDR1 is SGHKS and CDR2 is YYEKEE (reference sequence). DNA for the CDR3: TGTGCCAGCAGCTTTCCGGGACAGGGACTAGACACCTTC. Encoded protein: CASSFPGQGLDTF. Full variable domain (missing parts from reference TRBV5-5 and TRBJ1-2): DAGVTQSPTHLIKTRGQQVTLRCSPISGHKSVSWYQQVLGQGPQFIFQYYEKEERGRGNFPDRFSARQFPNYSSELNVNALLLGDSALYLCASSFPGQGLDTFGSGTRLTVV.

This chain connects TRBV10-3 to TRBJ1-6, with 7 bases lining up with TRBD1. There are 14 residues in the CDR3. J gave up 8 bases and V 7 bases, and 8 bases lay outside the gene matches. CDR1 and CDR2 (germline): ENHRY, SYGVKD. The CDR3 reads CAIKGGVWDSPLHF. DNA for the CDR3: TGTGCCATCAAAGGGGGCGTTTGGGATTCACCCCTCCACTTT.

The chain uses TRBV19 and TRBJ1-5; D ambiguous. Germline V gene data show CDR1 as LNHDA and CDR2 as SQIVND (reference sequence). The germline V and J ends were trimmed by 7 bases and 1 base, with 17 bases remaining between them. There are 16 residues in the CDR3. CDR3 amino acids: CASTSRTGFSNQPQHF. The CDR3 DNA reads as TGTGCCAGTACATCGAGGACGGGGTTCAGCAATCAGCCCCAGCATTTT.

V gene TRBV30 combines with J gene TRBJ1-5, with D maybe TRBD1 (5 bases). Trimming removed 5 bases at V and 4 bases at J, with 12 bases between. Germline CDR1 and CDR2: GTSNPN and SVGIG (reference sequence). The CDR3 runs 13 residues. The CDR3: CAWGDSDNQPQHF. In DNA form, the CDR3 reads TGTGCCTGGGGAGACAGCGATAATCAGCCCCAGCATTTT.

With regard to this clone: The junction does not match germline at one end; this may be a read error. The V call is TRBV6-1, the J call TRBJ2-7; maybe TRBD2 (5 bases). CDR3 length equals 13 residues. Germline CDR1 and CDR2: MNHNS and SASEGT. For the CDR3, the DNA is TGTGCCAGCAGGGAAGCGGTTACCTACGAGCAGTACTTC. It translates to CASREAVTYEQYF.

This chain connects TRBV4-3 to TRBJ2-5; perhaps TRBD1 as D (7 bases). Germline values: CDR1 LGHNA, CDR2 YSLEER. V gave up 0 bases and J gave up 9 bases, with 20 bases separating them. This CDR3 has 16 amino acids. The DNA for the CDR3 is TGCGCCAGCAGCCAAGATCTTGGAGGGGGCGCGGAGCCCCAGTACTTC. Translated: CASSQDLGGGAEPQYF.

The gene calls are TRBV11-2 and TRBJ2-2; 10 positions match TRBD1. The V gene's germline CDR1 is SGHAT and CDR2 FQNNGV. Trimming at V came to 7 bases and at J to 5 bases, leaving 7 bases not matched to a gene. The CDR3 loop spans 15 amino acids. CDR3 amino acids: CASTLDRGQTGELFF. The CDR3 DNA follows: TGTGCCAGCACCCTCGACAGGGGGCAAACCGGGGAGCTGTTTTTT.

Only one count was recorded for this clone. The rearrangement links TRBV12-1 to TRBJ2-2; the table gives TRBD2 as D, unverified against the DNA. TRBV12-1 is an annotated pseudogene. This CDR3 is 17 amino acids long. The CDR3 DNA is TGTGCCAGCAGCTCCCTTAGCGGGAGGGCCTTAACCGGGGAGCTGTTTTTT. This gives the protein CASSSLSGRALTGELFF.

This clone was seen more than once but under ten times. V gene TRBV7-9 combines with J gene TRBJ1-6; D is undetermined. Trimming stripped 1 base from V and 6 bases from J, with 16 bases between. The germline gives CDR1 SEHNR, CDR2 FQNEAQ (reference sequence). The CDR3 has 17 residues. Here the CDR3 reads CASSLDGRSLANSPLHF. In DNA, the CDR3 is TGTGCCAGCAGCTTAGATGGACGCTCGCTCGCTAATTCACCCCTCCACTTT.

The CDR3 coding sequence is TGTGCCAGCAGCTTAGACGGAACAGGGGGGGGACTCGAGCAGTACTTC. Protein product: CASSLDGTGGGLEQYF. The chain couples TRBV7-6 to TRBJ2-7, with D perhaps TRBD1 (8 bases). The germline V gene has CDR1 SGHVS and CDR2 FNYEAQ. V was cut by 1 base and J by 6 bases, with 19 bases left in between. The CDR3 has 16 residues.

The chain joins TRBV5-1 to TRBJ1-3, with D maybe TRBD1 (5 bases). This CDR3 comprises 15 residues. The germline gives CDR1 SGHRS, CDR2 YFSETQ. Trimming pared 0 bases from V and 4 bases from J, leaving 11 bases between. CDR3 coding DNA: TGCGCCAGCAGCTTGGACACAGGAGCGGGAAACACCATATATTTT. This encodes CASSLDTGAGNTIYF.

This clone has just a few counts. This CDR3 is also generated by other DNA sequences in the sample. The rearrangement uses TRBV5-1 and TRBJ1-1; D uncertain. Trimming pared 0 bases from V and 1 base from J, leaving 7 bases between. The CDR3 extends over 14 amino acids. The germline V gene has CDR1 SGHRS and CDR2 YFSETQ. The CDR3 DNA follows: TGCGCCAGCAGCTTGGCCCAGACGAACACTGAAGCTTTCTTT. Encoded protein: CASSLAQTNTEAFF.

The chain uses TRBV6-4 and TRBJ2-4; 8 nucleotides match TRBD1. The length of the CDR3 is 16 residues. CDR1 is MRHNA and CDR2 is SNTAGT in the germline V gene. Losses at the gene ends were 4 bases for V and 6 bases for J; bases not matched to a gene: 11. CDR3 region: CASSVEDRDDRNIQYF. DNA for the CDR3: TGTGCCAGCAGTGTTGAGGACAGGGACGATAGAAACATTCAGTACTTC.

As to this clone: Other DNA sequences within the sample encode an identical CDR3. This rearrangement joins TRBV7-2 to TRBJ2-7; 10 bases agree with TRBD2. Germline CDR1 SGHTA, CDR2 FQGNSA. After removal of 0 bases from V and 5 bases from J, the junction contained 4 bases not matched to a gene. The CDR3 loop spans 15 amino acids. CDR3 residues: CASSLASGRFNEQYF. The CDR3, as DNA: TGTGCCAGCAGCTTAGCTAGCGGGAGGTTCAACGAGCAGTACTTC.

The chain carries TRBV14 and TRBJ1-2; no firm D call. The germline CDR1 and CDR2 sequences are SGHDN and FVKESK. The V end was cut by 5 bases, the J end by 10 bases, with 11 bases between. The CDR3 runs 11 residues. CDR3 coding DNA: TGTGCCAGCAGCGCAGGCAGGATCTACACCTTC. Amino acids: CASSAGRIYTF.

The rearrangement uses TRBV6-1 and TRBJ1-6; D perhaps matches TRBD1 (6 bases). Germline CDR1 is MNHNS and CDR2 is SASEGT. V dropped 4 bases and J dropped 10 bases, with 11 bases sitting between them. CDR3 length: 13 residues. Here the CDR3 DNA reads TGTGCCAGCAGTGCCCAGGGGACCTCACCCCTCCACTTT. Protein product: CASSAQGTSPLHF.

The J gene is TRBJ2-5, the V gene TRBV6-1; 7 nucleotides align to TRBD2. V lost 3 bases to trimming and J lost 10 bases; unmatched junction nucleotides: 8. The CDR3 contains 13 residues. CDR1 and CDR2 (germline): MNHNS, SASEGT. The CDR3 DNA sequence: TGTGCCAGCAGTGACGACCTCTGGGGGGGCCAGTACTTC. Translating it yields CASSDDLWGGQYF.

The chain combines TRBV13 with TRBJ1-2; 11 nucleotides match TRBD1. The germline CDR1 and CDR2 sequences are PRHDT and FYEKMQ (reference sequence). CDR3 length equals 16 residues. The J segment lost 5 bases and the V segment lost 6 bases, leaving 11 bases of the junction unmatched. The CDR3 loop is CASRHGQGAWVYGYTF. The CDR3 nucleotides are TGTGCCAGCAGACACGGACAGGGGGCTTGGGTATATGGCTACACCTTC.

CDR3 nucleotides: TGCGCCAGCAGCCAAGATTGGAAGAGCGGTGGGCTCACAGATACGCAGTATTTT. This sequence encodes CASSQDWKSGGLTDTQYF. V is TRBV4-3 and J is TRBJ2-3; tentatively, D is TRBD2 (5 bases). This CDR3 is built from 18 residues. V was shortened by 0 bases and J by 2 bases, with 18 bases between the two germline ends. Germline CDR1 is LGHNA and CDR2 is YSLEER.

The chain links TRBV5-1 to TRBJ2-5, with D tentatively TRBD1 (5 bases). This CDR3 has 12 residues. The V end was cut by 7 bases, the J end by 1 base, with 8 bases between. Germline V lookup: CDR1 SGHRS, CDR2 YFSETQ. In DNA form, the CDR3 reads TGCGCCAGCCGACAGTCCCAAGAGACCCAGTACTTC. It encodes CASRQSQETQYF.

The CDR3 bases are TGCGCCAGCAGCTTGGCCCCGGGAGGTTCACCCCTCCACTTT. Translation gives CASSLAPGGSPLHF. The chain joins TRBV5-1 to TRBJ1-6; no reliable D call. The V end was cut by 0 bases, the J end by 9 bases, with 10 bases between. The CDR3 totals 14 residues. In germline, CDR1 is SGHRS, CDR2 YFSETQ.

This CDR3 is CASGGVNTEAFF. CDR3 in DNA: TGTGCCAGCGGAGGGGTGAACACTGAAGCTTTCTTT. The chain recombines TRBV6-6 with TRBJ1-1; the D gene is possibly TRBD1 (5 bases). The germline V gene encodes CDR1 MNHNY and CDR2 SVGAGI (reference sequence). The CDR3 has 12 residues. Trimming took 8 bases from V and 0 from J, leaving 7 bases between them.

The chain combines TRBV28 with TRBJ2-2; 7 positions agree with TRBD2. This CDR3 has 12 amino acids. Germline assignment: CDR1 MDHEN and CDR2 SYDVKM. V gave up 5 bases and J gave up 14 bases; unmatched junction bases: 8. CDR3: CASSRLARALFF. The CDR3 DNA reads TGTGCCAGCAGTAGACTAGCCAGGGCCCTGTTTTTT.

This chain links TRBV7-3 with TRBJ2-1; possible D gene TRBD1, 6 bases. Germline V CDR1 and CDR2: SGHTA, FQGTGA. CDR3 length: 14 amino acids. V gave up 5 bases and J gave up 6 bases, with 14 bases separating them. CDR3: CASSPDRTINEQFF. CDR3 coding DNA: TGTGCCAGCAGCCCGGACAGAACAATCAATGAGCAGTTCTTC.

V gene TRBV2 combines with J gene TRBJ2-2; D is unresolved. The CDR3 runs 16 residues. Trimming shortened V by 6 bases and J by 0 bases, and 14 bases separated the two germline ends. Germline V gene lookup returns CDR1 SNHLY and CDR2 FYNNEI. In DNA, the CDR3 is TGTGCCAGCAGCCAGACATTTGTAGCGAACACCGGGGAGCTGTTTTTT. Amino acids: CASSQTFVANTGELFF.

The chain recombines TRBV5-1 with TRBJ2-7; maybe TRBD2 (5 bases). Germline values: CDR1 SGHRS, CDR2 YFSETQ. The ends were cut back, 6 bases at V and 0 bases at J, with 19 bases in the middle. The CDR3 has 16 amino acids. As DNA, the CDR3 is TGCGCCAGCACCCCGGCCGGACTGCAAACCTCCTACGAGCAGTACTTC. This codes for CASTPAGLQTSYEQYF.

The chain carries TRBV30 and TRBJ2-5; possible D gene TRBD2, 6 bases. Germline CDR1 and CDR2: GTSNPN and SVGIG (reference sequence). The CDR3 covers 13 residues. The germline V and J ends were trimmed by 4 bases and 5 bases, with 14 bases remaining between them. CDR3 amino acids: CAWNGGARETQYF. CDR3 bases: TGTGCCTGGAATGGCGGGGCCAGGGAGACCCAGTACTTC.